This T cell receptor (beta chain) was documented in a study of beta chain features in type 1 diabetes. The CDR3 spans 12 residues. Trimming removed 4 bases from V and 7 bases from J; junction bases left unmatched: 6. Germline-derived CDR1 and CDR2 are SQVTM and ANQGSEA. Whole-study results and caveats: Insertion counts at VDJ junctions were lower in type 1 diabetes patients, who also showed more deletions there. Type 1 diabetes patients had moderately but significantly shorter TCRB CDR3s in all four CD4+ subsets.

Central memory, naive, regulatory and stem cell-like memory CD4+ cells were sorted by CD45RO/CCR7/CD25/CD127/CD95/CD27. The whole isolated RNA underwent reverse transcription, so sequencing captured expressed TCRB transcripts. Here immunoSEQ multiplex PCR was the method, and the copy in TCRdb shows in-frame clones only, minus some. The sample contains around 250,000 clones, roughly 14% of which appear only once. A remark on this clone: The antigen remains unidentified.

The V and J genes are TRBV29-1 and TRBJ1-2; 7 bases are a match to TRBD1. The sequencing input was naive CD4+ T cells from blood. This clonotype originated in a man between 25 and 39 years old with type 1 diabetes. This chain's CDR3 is CSVVRGQGGYTF. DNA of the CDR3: TGCAGCGTTGTAAGGGGGCAGGGTGGCTACACCTTC.